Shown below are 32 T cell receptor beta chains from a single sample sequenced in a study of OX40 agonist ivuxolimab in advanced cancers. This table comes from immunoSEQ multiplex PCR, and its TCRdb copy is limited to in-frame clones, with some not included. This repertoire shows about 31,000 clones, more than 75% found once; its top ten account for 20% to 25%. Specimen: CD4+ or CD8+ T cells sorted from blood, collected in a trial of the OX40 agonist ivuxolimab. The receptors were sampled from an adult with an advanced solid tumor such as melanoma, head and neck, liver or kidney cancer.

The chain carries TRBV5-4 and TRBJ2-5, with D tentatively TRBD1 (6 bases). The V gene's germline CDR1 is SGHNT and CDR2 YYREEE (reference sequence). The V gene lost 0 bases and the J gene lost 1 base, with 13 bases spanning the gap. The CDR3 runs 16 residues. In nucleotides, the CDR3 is TGTGCCAGCAGCTTGGGGACAGCTAGCATCCAAGAGACCCAGTACTTC. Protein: CASSLGTASIQETQYF.

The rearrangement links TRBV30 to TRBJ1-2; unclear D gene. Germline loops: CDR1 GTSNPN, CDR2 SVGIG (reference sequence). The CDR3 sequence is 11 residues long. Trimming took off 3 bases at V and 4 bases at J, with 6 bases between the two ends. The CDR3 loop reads CAWRWSYGYTF. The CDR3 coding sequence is TGTGCCTGGAGATGGAGCTATGGCTACACCTTC. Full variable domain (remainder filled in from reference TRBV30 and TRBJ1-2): SQTIHQWPATLVQPVGSPLSLECTVEGTSNPNLYWYRQAAGRGLQLLFYSVGIGQISSEVPQNLSASRPQDRQFILSSKKLLLSDSGFYLCAWRWSYGYTFGSGTRLTVV.

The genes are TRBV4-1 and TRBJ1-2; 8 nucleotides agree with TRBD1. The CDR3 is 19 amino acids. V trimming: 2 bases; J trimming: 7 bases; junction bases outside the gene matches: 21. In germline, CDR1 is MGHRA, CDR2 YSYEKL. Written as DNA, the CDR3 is TGCGCCAGCAGCCAATGGAAGATCCGGGACAGGCGACCGGGGATTGGCTACACCTTC. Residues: CASSQWKIRDRRPGIGYTF.

The CDR3: CAISGGPGAGSYEQYF. The CDR3 nucleotides read TGTGCCATCAGTGGAGGCCCAGGGGCAGGTTCCTACGAGCAGTACTTC. The rearrangement links TRBV10-3 to TRBJ2-7; possibly TRBD1 for D (6 bases). Trimming cost V 4 bases and J 1 base, with 17 bases left between them. This CDR3 comprises 16 residues. The germline V gene encodes CDR1 ENHRY and CDR2 SYGVKD.

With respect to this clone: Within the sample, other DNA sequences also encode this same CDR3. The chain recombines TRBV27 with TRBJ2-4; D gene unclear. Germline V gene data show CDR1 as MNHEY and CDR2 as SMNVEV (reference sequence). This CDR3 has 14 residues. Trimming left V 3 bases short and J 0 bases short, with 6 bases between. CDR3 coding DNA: TGTGCCAGCAGTTTTTCCCTAGCCAAAAACATTCAGTACTTC. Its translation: CASSFSLAKNIQYF.

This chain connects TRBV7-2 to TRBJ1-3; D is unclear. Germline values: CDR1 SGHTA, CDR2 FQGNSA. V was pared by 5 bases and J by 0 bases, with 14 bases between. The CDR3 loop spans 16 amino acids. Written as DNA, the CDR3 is TGTGCCAGCAGCACCCTCGGTACGAGCTCTGGAAACACCATATATTTT. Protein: CASSTLGTSSGNTIYF.

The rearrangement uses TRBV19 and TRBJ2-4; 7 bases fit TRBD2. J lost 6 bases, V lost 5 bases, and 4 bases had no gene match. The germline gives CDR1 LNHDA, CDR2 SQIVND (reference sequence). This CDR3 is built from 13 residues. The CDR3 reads CASSFGLGNIQYF. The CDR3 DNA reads TGTGCCAGTAGTTTTGGACTAGGAAACATTCAGTACTTC.

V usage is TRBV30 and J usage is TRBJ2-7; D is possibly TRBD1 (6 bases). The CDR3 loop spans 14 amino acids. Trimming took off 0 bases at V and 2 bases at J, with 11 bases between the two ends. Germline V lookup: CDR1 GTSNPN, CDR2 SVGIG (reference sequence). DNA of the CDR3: TGTGCCTGGAGTGTACGTAGGGACACCTACGAGCAGTACTTC. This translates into CAWSVRRDTYEQYF.

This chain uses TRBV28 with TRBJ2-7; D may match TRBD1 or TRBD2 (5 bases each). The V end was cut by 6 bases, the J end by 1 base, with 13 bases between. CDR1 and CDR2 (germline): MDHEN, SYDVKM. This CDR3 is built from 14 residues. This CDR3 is CASRTPRGSYEQYF. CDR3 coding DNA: TGTGCCAGCAGGACTCCGAGGGGATCCTACGAGCAGTACTTC.

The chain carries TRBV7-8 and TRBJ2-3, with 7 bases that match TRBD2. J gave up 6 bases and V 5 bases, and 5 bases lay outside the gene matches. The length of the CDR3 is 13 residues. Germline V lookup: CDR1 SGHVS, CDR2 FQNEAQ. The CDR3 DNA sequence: TGTGCCAGCAGCACTAGCGAAACGGATACGCAGTATTTT. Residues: CASSTSETDTQYF.

CDR3 region: CASSLAGTDTQYF. CDR3 nucleotide sequence: TGTGCCAGCAGCTTGGCCGGGACAGATACGCAGTATTTT. This chain links TRBV5-4 with TRBJ2-3; no reliable D call. This CDR3 contains 13 residues. Germline lookup yields CDR1 SGHNT and CDR2 YYREEE (reference sequence). V shed 0 bases and J shed 3 bases, with 5 bases lying between them.

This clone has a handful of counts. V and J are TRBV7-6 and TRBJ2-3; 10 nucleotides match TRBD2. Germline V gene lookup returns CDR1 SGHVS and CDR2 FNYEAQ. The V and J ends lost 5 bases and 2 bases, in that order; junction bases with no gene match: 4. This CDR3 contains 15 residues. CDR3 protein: CASSAGLADTDTQYF. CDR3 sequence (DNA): TGTGCCAGCAGCGCCGGACTAGCGGACACAGATACGCAGTATTTT.

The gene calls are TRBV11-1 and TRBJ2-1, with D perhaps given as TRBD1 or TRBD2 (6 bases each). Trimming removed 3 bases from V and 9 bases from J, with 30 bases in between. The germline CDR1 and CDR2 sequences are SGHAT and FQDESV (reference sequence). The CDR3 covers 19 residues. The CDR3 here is CASSFGRGKVPGGMAEQFF. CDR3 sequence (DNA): TGTGCCAGCAGCTTTGGACGGGGAAAGGTCCCCGGGGGCATGGCTGAGCAGTTCTTC.

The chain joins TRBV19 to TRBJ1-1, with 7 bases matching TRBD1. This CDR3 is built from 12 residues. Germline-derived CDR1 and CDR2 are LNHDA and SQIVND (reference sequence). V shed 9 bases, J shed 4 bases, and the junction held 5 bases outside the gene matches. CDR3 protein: CASRGFITEAFF. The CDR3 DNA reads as TGTGCCAGCAGGGGGTTTATCACTGAAGCTTTCTTT.

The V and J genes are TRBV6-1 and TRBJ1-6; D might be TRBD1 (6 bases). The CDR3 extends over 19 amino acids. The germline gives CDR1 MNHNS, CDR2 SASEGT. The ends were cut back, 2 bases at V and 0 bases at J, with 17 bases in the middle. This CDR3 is CASSEPPQGTSSYNSPLHF. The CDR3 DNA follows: TGTGCCAGCAGTGAACCCCCCCAGGGGACGAGCTCCTATAATTCACCCCTCCACTTT.

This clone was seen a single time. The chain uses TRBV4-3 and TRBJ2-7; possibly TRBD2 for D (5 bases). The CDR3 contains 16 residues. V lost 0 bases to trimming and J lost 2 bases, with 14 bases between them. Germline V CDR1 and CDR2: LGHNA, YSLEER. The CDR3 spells CASSQDEVGDPYEQYF. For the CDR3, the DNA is TGCGCCAGCAGCCAAGATGAGGTGGGAGACCCCTACGAGCAGTACTTC.

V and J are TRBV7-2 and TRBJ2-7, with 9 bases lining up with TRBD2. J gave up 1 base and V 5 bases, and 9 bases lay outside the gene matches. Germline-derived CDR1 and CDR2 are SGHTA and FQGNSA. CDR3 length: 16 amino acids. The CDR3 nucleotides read TGTGCCAGCAGCCCACGTAGCGGGAGAGATTCCTACGAGCAGTACTTC. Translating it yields CASSPRSGRDSYEQYF.

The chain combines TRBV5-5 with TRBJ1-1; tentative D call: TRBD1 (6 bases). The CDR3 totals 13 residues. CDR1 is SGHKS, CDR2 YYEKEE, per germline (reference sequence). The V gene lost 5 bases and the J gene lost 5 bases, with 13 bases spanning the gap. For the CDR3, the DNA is TGTGCCAGCAGTCCTAACAGGGAAACTGAAGCTTTCTTT. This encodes CASSPNRETEAFF.

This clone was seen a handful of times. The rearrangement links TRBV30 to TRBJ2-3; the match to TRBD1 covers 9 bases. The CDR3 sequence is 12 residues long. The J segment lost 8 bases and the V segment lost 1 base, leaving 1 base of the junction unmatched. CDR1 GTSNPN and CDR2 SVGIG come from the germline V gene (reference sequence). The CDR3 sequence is CAWSATGGTQYF. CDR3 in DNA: TGTGCCTGGAGTGCGACAGGGGGTACGCAGTATTTT.

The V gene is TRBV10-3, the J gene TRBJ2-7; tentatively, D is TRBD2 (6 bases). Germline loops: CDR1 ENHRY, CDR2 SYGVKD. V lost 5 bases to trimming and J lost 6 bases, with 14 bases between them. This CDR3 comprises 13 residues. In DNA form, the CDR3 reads TGTGCCATCAGTACGTTACACGGGGGCGAGCAGTACTTC. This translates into CAISTLHGGEQYF.

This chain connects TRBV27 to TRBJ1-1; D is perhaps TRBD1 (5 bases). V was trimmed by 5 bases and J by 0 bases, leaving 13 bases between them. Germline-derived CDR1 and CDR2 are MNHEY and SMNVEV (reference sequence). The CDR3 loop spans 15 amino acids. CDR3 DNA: TGTGCCAGCAGTGACCAAGGGACGGTGAACACTGAAGCTTTCTTT. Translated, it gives CASSDQGTVNTEAFF.

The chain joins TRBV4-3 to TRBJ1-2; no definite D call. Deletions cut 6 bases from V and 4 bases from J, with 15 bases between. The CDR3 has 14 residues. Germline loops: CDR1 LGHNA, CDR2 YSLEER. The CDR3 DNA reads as TGCGCCAGCAGGCAGGCAGGCCGTTCCTATGGCTACACCTTC. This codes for CASRQAGRSYGYTF.

The CDR3 here is CASSRLAGGSSYEQYF. CDR3 DNA sequence: TGTGCCAGCAGTAGACTAGCGGGGGGCTCCTCCTACGAGCAGTACTTC. The chain links TRBV27 to TRBJ2-7; 13 bases are a match to TRBD2. The J segment lost 0 bases and the V segment lost 5 bases, leaving 4 bases of the junction unmatched. Germline loops: CDR1 MNHEY, CDR2 SMNVEV (reference sequence). The CDR3 length is 16 residues.

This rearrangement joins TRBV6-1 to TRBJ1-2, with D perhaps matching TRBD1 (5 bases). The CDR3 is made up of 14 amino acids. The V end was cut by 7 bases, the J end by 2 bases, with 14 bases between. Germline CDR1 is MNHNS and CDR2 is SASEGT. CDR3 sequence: CASTKRGANYGYTF. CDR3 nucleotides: TGTGCCAGCACTAAGCGTGGGGCAAACTATGGCTACACCTTC.

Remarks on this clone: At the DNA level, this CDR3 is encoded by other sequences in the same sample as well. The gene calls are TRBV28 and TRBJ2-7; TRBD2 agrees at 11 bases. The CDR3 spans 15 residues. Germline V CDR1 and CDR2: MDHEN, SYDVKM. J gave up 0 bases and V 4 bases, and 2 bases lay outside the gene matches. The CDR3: CASSSSGGYSYEQYF. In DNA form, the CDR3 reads TGTGCCAGCAGTTCTAGCGGGGGGTACTCCTACGAGCAGTACTTC.

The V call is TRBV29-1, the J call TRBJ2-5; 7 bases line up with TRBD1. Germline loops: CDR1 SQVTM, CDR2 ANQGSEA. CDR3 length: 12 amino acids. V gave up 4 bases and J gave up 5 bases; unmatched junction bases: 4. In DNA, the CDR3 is TGCAGCGTTGTAGAGGGGGCCGAGACCCAGTACTTC. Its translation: CSVVEGAETQYF.

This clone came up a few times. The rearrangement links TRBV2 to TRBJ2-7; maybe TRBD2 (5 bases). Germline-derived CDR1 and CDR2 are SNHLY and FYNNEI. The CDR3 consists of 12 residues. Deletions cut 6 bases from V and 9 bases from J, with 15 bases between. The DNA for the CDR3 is TGTGCCAGCAGGCGGGCCGGAGTGAGGCAGTACTTC. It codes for CASRRAGVRQYF.

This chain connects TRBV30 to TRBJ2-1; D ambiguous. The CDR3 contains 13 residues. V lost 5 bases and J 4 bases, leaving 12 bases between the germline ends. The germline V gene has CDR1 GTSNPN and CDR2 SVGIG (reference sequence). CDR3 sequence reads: CAWALDVYNEQFF. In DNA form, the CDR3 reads TGTGCCTGGGCCCTGGACGTTTACAATGAGCAGTTCTTC.

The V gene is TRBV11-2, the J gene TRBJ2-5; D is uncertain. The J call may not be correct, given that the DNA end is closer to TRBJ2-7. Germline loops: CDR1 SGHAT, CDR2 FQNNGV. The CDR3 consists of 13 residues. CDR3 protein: CASSLDTDYEQYF. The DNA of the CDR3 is TGTGCCAGCAGCTTAGATACAGACTACGAGCAGTACTTC.

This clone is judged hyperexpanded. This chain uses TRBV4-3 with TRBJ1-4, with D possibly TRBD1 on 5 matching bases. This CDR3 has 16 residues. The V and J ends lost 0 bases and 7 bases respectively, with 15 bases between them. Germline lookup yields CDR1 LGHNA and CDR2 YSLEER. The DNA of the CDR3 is TGCGCCAGCAGCCAAGATCTTCCGGGGGTTTTTGAAAAACTGTTTTTT. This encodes CASSQDLPGVFEKLFF.

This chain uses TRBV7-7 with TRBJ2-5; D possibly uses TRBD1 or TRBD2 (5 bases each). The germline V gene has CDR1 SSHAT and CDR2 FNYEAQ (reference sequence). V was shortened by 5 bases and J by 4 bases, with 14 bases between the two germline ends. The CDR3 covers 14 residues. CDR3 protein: CASSGTGGTETQYF. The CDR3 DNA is TGTGCCAGCAGCGGTACAGGTGGGACAGAGACCCAGTACTTC.

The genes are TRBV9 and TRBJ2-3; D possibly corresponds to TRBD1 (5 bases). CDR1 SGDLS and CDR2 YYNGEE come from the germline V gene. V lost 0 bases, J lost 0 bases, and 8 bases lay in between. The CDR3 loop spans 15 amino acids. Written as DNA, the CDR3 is TGTGCCAGCAGCGTAGTAGGGGTAAGCACAGATACGCAGTATTTT. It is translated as CASSVVGVSTDTQYF. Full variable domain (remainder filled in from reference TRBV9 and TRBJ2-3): DSGVTQTPKHLITATGQRVTLRCSPRSGDLSVYWYQQSLDQGLQFLIQYYNGEERAKGNILERFSAQQFPDLHSELNLSSLELGDSALYFCASSVVGVSTDTQYFGPGTRLTVL.